The next 3 T cell receptor beta chains were all read from a single sample in a study of T-cell memory formation after mild COVID-19. TCRdb reprocessed the 5' RACE reads via MiXCR and lists one record per CDR3 protein. The top ten clones hold 23% of a sample with 170,000 or so distinct CDR3 sequences, over 20% of them seen once. The source material was PBMCs or a T cell subset sorted from them (not recorded which). All receptors come from an adult woman who had mild COVID-19 (a few samples of this study predate the infection). Cell type and time point are not known.

CDR3 bases: TGTGCCAGCAGCTTAGTATACGGGACTAGCCGGAATGAGCAGTTCTTC. Translating it yields CASSLVYGTSRNEQFF. The genes are TRBV11-2 and TRBJ2-1; 9 bases match TRBD2. V shed 1 base, J shed 7 bases, and the junction held 8 bases outside the gene matches. CDR1 and CDR2 (germline): SGHAT, FQNNGV. There are 16 residues in the CDR3.

Turning to this clonotype: Here the CDR3 omits its conserved ending phenylalanine or tryptophan, so a read error is the likely source. The chain has TRBV7-9 and TRBJ2-1; D not certain. Trimming stripped 4 bases from V and 6 bases from J, with 13 bases between. The CDR3 is 14 amino acids. Germline V gene lookup returns CDR1 SEHNR and CDR2 FQNEAQ (reference sequence). CDR3 sequence (DNA): TGTGCCAGCAGCTCAGGACCCTACGGCAATGAGCAGTTCTTA. It yields the protein CASSSGPYGNEQFL.

The V and J genes are TRBV11-1 and TRBJ2-7; 15 bases are shared with TRBD2. The germline CDR1 and CDR2 sequences are SGHAT and FQDESV (reference sequence). V shed 5 bases, J shed 7 bases, and the junction held 6 bases outside the gene matches. This CDR3 comprises 15 residues. The CDR3: CASSHRTSGREEQYF. The DNA for the CDR3 is TGTGCCAGCAGCCACAGGACTAGCGGGAGGGAGGAGCAGTACTTC.